The clone carrying this TCR beta chain has at least ten counts. The antigen is unknown. Deletions cut 4 bases from V and 0 bases from J, with 7 bases between. Germline CDR1 SNHLY, CDR2 FYNNEI. This CDR3 has 15 amino acids. TCRdb used MiXCR to reprocess the 5' RACE reads, holding one entry per CDR3 protein. The profile shows fewer than 40,000 distinct CDR3 sequences, just under 8% of them singletons. These data come from a study of T-cell memory formation after mild COVID-19. Study at large: Most TCR clusters belonged to a single donor.

Regarding the study as a whole: For second-wave clones that peaked at day 37, SARS-CoV-2 specificity went unverified. For contracting clones, CD4+ ones sat mainly in CM and EM, CD8+ in EMRA. The study found balanced CD4/CD8 in clones contracting day 15 to 85 and a CD4+ lean in later expanders.

The V call is TRBV2, the J call TRBJ2-6; either TRBD1 or TRBD2 may fit D (5 bases each). What was sequenced was PBMCs or a T cell subset sorted from them (not recorded which). This receptor was obtained from a man younger than 30 who had mild COVID-19 (a few samples of this study predate the infection). Cell type and time point are not known. CDR3 sequence (DNA): TGTGCCAGCAGTGGGGACCCCTCTGGGGCCAACGTCCTGACTTTC. Residues: CASSGDPSGANVLTF.